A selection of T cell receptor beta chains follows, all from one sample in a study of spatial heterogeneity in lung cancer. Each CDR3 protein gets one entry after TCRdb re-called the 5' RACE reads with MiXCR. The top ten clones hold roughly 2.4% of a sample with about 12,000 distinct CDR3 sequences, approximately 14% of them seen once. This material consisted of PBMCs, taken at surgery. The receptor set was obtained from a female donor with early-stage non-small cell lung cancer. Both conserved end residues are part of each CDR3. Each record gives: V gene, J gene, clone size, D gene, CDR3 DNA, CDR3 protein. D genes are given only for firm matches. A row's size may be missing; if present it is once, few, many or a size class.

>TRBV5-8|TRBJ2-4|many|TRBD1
TGTGCCACCCGGCGACAGGGTGGTAGCATTCAGTACTTC
CATRRQGGSIQYF
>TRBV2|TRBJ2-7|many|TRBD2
TGTGCCAGCCGGACTAGCGGGGGAACCTACGAGCAGTACTTC
CASRTSGGTYEQYF
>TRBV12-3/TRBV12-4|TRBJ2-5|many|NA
TGTGCCAGCAGTTTAGTGAGTCGAGAGACCCAGTACTTC
CASSLVSRETQYF
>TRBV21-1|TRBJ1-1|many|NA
TGTGCCAGCATAACCGTACAAGGCCCTGAAGCTTTCTTT
CASITVQGPEAFF
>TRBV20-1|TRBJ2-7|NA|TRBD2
TGCAGTGCTAGAGATCTGGCTAGCGGGAGAGCCTACGAGCAGTACTTC
CSARDLASGRAYEQYF
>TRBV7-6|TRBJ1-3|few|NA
TGTGCCAGCAGCTCTGACAGACCTAACTCTGGAAACACCATATATTTT
CASSSDRPNSGNTIYF
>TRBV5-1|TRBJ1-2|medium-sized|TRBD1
TGCGCCAGCAGCTTGGGAGGACAGGGAACAGGGGGCTCTGGCTACACCTTC
CASSLGGQGTGGSGYTF
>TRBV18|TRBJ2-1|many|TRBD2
TGTGCCAGCTCACCTATCGAATCGGGACTAGGCGTCGATGAGCAGTTCTTC
CASSPIESGLGVDEQFF
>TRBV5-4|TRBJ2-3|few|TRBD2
TGTGCCAGCAGCCAAGGGACTAGCGGGGGGGATACGCAGTATTTT
CASSQGTSGGDTQYF
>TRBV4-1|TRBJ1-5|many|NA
TGCGCCAGCAGCCAAGATATGACGGGGCCCCGGCAGCCCCAGCATTTT
CASSQDMTGPRQPQHF
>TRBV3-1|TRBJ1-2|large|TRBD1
TGTGCCAGCAGCGTGCGGGACAGCTATGGCTACACCTTC
CASSVRDSYGYTF
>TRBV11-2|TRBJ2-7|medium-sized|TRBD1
TGTGCCAGCAGCTTACCCTCGACAGGGAACGAGCAGTACTTC
CASSLPSTGNEQYF
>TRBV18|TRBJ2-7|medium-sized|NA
TGTGCCAGCTCACCACGGACGGACGAGCAGTACTTC
CASSPRTDEQYF
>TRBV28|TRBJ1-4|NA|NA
TGTGCCAGCAGTTTACAGAATGAAAAACTGTTTTTT
CASSLQNEKLFF
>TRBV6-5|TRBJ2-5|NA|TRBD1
TGTGCCAGTCGCACCGCCGGGACAGGGGGTGAGACCCAGTACTTC
CASRTAGTGGETQYF
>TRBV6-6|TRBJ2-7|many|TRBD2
TGTGCCAGCAGTTCATGGACTAGCGGGAAAGCCTACGAGCAGTACTTC
CASSSWTSGKAYEQYF
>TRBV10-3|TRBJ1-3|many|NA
TGTGCCATCAGTGAAGGGATCTCTGGAAACACCATATATTTT
CAISEGISGNTIYF
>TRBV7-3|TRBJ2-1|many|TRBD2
TGTGCCAGCGGTTACGCGGGAGACCCCTACAATGAGCAGTTCTTC
CASGYAGDPYNEQFF
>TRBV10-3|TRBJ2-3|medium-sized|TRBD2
TGTGCCATCAGTGAGACTAGCGGGAGTGCTGATACGCAGTATTTT
CAISETSGSADTQYF
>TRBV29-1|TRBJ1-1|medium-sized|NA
TGCAGCGTTCGGTGGGAGGGGAACACTGAAGCTTTCTTT
CSVRWEGNTEAFF
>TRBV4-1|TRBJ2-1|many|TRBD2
TGCGCCAGCAGCCAAGATATAGCGGGAACCCCCTACAATGAGCAGTTCTTC
CASSQDIAGTPYNEQFF
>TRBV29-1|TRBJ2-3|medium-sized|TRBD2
TGCAGCGTGACTGAACTAGCGGGGCTGGCAGATACGCAGTATTTT
CSVTELAGLADTQYF
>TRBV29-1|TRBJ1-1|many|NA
TGCAGCGACTCGCAAAACACTGAAGCTTTCTTT
CSDSQNTEAFF
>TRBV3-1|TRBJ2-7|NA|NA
TGTGCCAGCAGCCCCCAGCGGGCCTCCTACGAGCAGTACTTC
CASSPQRASYEQYF
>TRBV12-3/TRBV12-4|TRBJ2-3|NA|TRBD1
TGTGCCAGCAGGCAGACAGGGCCCACAGATACGCAGTATTTT
CASRQTGPTDTQYF
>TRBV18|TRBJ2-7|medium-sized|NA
TGTGCCAGCTCACCTGGAAAGGGGCCAGGGGTATACGAGCAGTACTTC
CASSPGKGPGVYEQYF
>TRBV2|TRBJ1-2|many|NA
TGTGCCAGCAGTGAAGAGGGCATAAGCTATGGCTACACCTTC
CASSEEGISYGYTF
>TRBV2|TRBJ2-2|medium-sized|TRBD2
TGTGCCAGCACCCCGGGACTAGCGTCGAACACCGGGGAGCTGTTTTTT
CASTPGLASNTGELFF
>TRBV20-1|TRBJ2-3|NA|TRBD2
TGCAGTGCTAGAGATAGGGCTAGCGGGGGATCCACAGATACGCAGTATTTT
CSARDRASGGSTDTQYF
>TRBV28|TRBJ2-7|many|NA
TGTGCCAGCAGTTTATACCGTGAGCAGTACTTC
CASSLYREQYF
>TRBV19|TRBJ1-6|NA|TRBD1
TGTGCCAGTACCCGGACAGGGGGGTCACCCCTCCACTTT
CASTRTGGSPLHF
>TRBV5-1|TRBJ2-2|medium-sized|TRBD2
TGCGCCAGCAAACTAGCGCTATTCACCGGGGAGCTGTTTTTT
CASKLALFTGELFF
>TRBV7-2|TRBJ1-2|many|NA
TGTGCCAGCAGCTCCGCGGGATGGGGAGAGGCTGGCTACACCTTC
CASSSAGWGEAGYTF
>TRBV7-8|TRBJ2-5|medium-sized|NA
TGTGCCAGCAGCTACTATTGGACAGAAGAGACCCAGTACTTC
CASSYYWTEETQYF
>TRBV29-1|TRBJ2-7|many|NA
TGCAGCGCTGGGCCACCTTTCGGGACGGATCCGTACGAGCAGTACTTC
CSAGPPFGTDPYEQYF
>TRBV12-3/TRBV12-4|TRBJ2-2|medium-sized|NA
TGTGCCAGCAGTTACGTCGGAAGCACCGGGGAGCTGTTTTTT
CASSYVGSTGELFF
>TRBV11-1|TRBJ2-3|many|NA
TGTGCCAGCAGCTTAGCTCAGGGAGATACGCAGTATTTT
CASSLAQGDTQYF